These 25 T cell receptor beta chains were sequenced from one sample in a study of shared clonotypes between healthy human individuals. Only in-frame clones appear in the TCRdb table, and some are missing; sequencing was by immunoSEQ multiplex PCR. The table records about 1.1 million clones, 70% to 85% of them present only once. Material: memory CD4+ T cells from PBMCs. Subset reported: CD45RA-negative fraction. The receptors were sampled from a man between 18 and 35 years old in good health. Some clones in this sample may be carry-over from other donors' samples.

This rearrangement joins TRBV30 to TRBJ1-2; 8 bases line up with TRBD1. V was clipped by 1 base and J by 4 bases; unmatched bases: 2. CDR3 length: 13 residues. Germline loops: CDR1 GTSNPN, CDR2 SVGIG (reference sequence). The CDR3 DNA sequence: TGTGCCTGGAGTGGAGGGACAGGCTATGGCTACACCTTC. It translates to CAWSGGTGYGYTF.

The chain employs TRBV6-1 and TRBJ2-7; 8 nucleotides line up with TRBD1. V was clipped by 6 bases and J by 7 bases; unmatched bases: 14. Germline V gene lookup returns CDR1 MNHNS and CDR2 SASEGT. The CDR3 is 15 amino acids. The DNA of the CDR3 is TGTGCCAGCAGGGACAGGGATCGCCTACAGTGGGAGCAGTACTTC. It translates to CASRDRDRLQWEQYF.

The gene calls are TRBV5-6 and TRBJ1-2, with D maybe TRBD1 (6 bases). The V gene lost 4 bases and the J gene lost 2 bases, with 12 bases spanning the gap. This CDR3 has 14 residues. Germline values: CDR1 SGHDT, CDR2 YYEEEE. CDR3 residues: CASSPGQYNYGYTF. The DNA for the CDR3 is TGTGCCAGCAGCCCTGGACAGTACAACTATGGCTACACCTTC.

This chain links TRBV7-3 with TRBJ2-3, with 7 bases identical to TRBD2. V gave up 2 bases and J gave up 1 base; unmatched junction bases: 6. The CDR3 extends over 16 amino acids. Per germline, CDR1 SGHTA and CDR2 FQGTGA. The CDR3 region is CASSLGPSGGTDTQYF. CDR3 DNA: TGTGCCAGCAGCTTAGGGCCTAGCGGAGGCACAGATACGCAGTATTTT. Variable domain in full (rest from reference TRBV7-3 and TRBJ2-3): GAGVSQTPSNKVTEKGKYVELRCDPISGHTALYWYRQSLGQGPEFLIYFQGTGAADDSGLPNDRFFAVRPEGSVSTLKIQRTERGDSAVYLCASSLGPSGGTDTQYFGPGTRLTVL.

The CDR3 DNA reads as TGTGCCAGCAGTTTATGGGGCCGGCTACTCCACAATGAGCAGTTCTTC. Its translation: CASSLWGRLLHNEQFF. This rearrangement joins TRBV28 to TRBJ2-1; no firm D call. V was trimmed by 0 bases and J by 5 bases, leaving 14 bases between them. CDR1 and CDR2 from the germline V gene are MDHEN and SYDVKM. The CDR3 length is 16 residues.

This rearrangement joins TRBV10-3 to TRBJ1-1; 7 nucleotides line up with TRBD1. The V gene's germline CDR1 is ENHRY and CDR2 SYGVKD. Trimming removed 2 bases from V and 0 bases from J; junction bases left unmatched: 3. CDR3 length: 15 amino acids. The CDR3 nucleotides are TGTGCCATCAGTGAGACACAGGGGTTGAACACTGAAGCTTTCTTT. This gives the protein CAISETQGLNTEAFF.

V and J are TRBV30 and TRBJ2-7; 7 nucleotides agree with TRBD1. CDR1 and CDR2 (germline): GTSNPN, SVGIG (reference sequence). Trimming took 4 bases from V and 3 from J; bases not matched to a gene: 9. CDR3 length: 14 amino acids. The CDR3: CAWTYRGLSYEQYF. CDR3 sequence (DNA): TGTGCCTGGACCTACAGGGGTTTGAGCTACGAGCAGTACTTC.

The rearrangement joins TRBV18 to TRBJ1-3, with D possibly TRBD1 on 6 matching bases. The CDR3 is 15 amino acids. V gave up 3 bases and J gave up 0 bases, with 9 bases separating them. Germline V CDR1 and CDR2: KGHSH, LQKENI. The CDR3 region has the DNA TGTGCCAGCTCACCGAACAGGGCCTCTGGAAACACCATATATTTT. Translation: CASSPNRASGNTIYF.

The CDR3 DNA reads TGCAGCGTTCGGGGAAGCATTACAGATACGCAGTATTTT. It codes for CSVRGSITDTQYF. The rearrangement links TRBV29-1 to TRBJ2-3, with D perhaps matching TRBD2 (5 bases). Germline V lookup: CDR1 SQVTM, CDR2 ANQGSEA. CDR3 length: 13 residues. Trimming took off 5 bases at V and 3 bases at J, with 12 bases between the two ends.

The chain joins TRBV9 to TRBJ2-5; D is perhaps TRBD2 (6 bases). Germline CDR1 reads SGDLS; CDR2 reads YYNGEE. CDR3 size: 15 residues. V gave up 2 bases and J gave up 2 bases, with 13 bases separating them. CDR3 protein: CASSVSGTSQETQYF. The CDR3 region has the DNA TGTGCCAGCAGCGTTTCCGGGACTTCGCAAGAGACCCAGTACTTC.

The CDR3 DNA is TGTGCCAGCAGCTTAGTAAATTCACCCCTCCACTTT. Encoded protein: CASSLVNSPLHF. The chain carries TRBV7-2 and TRBJ1-6; no clear D gene. The germline V gene encodes CDR1 SGHTA and CDR2 FQGNSA. This CDR3 region has 12 residues. The ends were cut back, 1 base at V and 7 bases at J, with 2 bases in the middle.

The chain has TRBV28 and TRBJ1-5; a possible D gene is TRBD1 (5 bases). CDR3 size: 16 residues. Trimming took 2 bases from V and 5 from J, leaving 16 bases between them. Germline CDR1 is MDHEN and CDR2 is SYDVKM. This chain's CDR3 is CASSLGGLSWDQPQHF. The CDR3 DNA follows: TGTGCCAGCAGTTTAGGGGGACTCTCCTGGGATCAGCCCCAGCATTTT.

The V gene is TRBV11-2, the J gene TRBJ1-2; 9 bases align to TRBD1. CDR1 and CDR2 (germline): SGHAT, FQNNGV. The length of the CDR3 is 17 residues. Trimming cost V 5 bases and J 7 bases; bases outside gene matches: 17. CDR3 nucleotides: TGTGCCAGCAGCCCCCTCCGGCGGGACAGGGAAATGGCTGGCTACACCTTC. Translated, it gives CASSPLRRDREMAGYTF.

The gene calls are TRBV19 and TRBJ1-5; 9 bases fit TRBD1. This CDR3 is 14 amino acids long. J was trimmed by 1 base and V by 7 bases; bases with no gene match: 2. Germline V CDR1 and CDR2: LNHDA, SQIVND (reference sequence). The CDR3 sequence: CASKTGGSNQPQHF. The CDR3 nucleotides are TGTGCCAGTAAGACAGGGGGAAGCAATCAGCCCCAGCATTTT.

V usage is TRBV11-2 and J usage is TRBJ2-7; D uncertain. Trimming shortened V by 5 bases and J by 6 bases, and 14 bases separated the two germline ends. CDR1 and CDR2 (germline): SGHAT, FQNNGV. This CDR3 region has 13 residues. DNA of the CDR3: TGTGCCAGCAGCCTCCTCCGGGTATCCGAGCAGTACTTC. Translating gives CASSLLRVSEQYF.

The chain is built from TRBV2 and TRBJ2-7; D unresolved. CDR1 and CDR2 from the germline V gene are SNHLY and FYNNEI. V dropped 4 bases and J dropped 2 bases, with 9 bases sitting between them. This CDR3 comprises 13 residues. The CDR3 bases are TGTGCCAGCAGTGTACTCAGGACCTACGAGCAGTACTTC. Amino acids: CASSVLRTYEQYF.

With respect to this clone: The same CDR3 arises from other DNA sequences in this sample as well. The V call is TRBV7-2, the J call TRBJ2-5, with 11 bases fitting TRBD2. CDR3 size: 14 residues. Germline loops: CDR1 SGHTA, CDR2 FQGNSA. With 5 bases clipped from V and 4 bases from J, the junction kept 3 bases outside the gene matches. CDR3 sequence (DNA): TGTGCCAGCAGCCCTGGACTAGCGGGAGAGACCCAGTACTTC. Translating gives CASSPGLAGETQYF. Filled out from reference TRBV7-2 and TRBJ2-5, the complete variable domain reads GAGVSQSPSNKVTEKGKDVELRCDPISGHTALYWYRQSLGQGLEFLIYFQGNSAPDKSGLPSDRFSAERTGGSVSTLTIQRTQQEDSAVYLCASSPGLAGETQYFGPGTRLLVL.

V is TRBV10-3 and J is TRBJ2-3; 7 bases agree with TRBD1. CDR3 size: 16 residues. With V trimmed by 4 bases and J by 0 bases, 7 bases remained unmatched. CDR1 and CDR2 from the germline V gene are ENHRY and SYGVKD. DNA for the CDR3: TGTGCCATCAGTGGGCCCGGACAGGTCAGCACAGATACGCAGTATTTT. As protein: CAISGPGQVSTDTQYF.

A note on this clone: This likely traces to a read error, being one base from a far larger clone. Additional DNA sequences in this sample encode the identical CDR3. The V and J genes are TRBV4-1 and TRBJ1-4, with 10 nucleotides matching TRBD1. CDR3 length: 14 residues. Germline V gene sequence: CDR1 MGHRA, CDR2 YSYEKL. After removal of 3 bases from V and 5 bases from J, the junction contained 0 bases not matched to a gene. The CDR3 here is CASSQGQGNEKLFF. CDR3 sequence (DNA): TGCGCCAGCAGCCAGGGACAGGGGAATGAAAAACTGTTTTTT.

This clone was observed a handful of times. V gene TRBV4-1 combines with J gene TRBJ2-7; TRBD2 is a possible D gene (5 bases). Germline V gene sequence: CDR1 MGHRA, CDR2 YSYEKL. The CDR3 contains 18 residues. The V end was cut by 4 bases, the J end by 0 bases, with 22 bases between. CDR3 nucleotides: TGCGCCAGCAGCCTAAATCCGGGGTCGGCGTTATACTCCTACGAGCAGTACTTC. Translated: CASSLNPGSALYSYEQYF.

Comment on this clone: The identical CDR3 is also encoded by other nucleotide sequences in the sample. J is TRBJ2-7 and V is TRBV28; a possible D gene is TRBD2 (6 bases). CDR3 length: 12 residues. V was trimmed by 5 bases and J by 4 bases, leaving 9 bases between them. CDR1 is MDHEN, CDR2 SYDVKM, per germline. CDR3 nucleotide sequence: TGTGCCAGCAGTCGGCGGGGATACGAGCAGTACTTC. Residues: CASSRRGYEQYF.

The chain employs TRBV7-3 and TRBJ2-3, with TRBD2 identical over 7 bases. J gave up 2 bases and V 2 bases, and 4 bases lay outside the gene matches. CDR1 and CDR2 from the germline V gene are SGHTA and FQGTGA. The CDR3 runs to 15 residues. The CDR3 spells CASSLLSGTTDTQYF. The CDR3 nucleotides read TGTGCCAGCAGCTTATTGAGCGGGACCACAGATACGCAGTATTTT.

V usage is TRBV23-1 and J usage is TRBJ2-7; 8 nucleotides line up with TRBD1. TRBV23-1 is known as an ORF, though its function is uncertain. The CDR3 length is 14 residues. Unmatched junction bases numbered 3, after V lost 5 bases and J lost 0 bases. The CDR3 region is CASSVTGASYEQYF. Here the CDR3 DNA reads TGCGCCAGCAGTGTGACAGGGGCCTCCTACGAGCAGTACTTC.

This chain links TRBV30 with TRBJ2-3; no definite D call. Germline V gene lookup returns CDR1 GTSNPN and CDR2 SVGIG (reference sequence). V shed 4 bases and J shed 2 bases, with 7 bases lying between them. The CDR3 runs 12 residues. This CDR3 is CAWMRITDTQYF. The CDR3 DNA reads TGTGCCTGGATGAGGATCACAGATACGCAGTATTTT.

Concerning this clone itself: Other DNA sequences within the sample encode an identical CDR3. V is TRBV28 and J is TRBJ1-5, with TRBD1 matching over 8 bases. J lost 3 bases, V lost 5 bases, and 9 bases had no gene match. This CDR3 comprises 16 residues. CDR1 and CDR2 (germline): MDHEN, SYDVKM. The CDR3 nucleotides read TGTGCCAGCAGTCAATCCGGGACAGGTTCCAATCAGCCCCAGCATTTT. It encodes CASSQSGTGSNQPQHF. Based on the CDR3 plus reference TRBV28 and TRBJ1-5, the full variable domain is DVKVTQSSRYLVKRTGEKVFLECVQDMDHENMFWYRQDPGLGLRLIYFSYDVKMKEKGDIPEGYSVSREKKERFSLILESASTNQTSMYLCASSQSGTGSNQPQHFGDGTRLSIL.